This T cell receptor (beta chain) was found in a study of Graves' ophthalmopathy and Graves' hyperthyroidism. Across the whole study: The collection of peripheral blood took place at initial diagnosis, before any treatment. Overall study results and limits: A 13-signature model separated ophthalmopathy from stable hyperthyroidism, reaching about 88% sensitivity and 81.08% specificity cross-validated. Most clonotypes expanded in thyroid above 0.001 frequency were present in blood too.

This clonotype came up many times. The antigen remains unidentified. This CDR3 has 15 residues. V lost 1 base, J lost 11 bases, and 21 bases lay in between. The germline V gene encodes CDR1 SGHRS and CDR2 YFSETQ. RNA transcripts were the source from which TCR beta CDR3 regions were amplified. The authors performed first-round RT-PCR with HTBI primers and then a second-round multiplex PCR. One entry per CDR3 protein results from TCRdb running MiXCR on the multiplex PCR reads. The table lists 600,000 to 650,000 distinct CDR3 sequences, 22% of them singletons. In this cohort's terms, stable hyperthyroidism meant no ophthalmopathy by 18 months of follow-up.

This TCR was sampled from a woman younger than 35 with stable Graves' hyperthyroidism. Some clones in this sample may be carry-over from other donors' samples. The genes are TRBV5-1 and TRBJ1-1; no firm D call. The sample comprised peripheral blood. CDR3 in amino acids: CASSLSRSPGMMAFF. The CDR3 DNA is TGCGCCAGCAGCTTGAGCCGGTCCCCCGGTATGATGGCTTTCTTT.